What follows describes a single T cell receptor (beta chain). Its antigen is unknown. No clone much larger than this one lies a single base away; base qualities are absent. Relative to germline, V is missing 3 bases and J is missing 4 bases, with 7 bases of the junction outside any gene match. CDR1 and CDR2 are drawn from the germline V gene: KGHSH, LQKENI. There are 16 amino acids in the CDR3, from cysteine to phenylalanine inclusive. The DNA shown is the 48-base CDR3, in frame from base 1. The immunoSEQ Assay, a bias-controlled multiplex PCR, was used to amplify TCRbeta CDR3 regions from genomic DNA. The paper's data handling went like this. The number of nucleated cells in each sample was estimated from the amplification of reference gene primers within the assay. To quantify the absolute abundance of each unique TCRbeta CDR3 rearrangement, sequence reads were collapsed and filtered. For each sample, productive Simpson clonality was calculated by taking the square root of Simpson's diversity index across productive rearrangements. The immuneACCESS repertoire file appears here via TCRdb, limited to in-frame rearrangements. These files lack a portion of the clones; in checked studies, under half of the deficit traces to unresolved V genes, and the cause of the others is not known. That table is the source of V, J and clone size, and D and trimming were worked out from the DNA. In this sample the table shows 260,000 or so clones, 88% of which occur a single time. The ten largest clonotypes hold more than 7.5% of the sample.

The data belong to a study of blood T cell repertoires in COVID-19 (dated by TCRdb to the early 2020s). Turning to the overall study: Samples from collaborators originated in the United States, Italy and Spain and spanned both the acute and convalescent phases of COVID-19. A freely available public database, intended as a resource for researchers studying the immune response to SARS-CoV-2, is where the repertoires were released. The sample metadata nearly always contained a de-identified subject ID, COVID-19 status, age in years and sex. The samples were drawn from the first 160 participants of the ongoing ImmuneRACE study and from some 1,300 subjects provided by 6 global collaborators. The prospective study material was composed of cDNA or gDNA derived from T cells, B-cell-depleted T cells, or PBMCs. Subjects who had been exposed to COVID-19, were actively infected with it, or had recovered from it provided the deeply sampled blood TCRbeta repertoires that made up the dataset. Where available, HLA class I and class II types were obtained from metadata supplied by the sample provider rather than from assay-based typing.

Whole blood was collected in K2EDTA tubes by collaborating institutions according to the institutions' own protocols. For TCRbeta analysis, collaborators shipped samples in one of three forms: frozen whole blood, isolated PBMCs, or DNA extracted from either of those sample types. Results the study describes overall, beyond this receptor: How much clinical and demographic metadata was included differed by source and by participant, and the metadata was provided uncurated.

Recombination joined TRBV18 with TRBJ2-3; 10 nucleotides in the junction match TRBD1. This TCR was sampled from a man between 18 and 35 years old with active or convalescent COVID-19. The specimen was peripheral blood. The nucleotide sequence reads TGTGCCAGCTCACCCCTCCGGGACAGGGGCTCAGATACGCAGTATTTT. The encoded protein is CASSPLRDRGSDTQYF.